The 15 T cell receptor beta chains in this list originate from one sample, sequenced in a study of T cells in localized non-small cell lung cancer. Generated by immunoSEQ multiplex PCR, the TCRdb table keeps only in-frame clones and is missing some. Among nearly 11,000 clones listed, roughly 82% were seen once. The source was peripheral blood mononuclear cells, collected before any cancer treatment. Receptors originate from an older female donor with stage II lung adenocarcinoma.

This clone has only a few counts. The V and J genes are TRBV5-6 and TRBJ1-1; TRBD1 agrees at 7 bases. This CDR3 is 17 amino acids long. From germline, CDR1 is SGHDT and CDR2 YYEEEE. J gave up 0 bases and V 0 bases, and 8 bases lay outside the gene matches. CDR3 sequence reads: CASSLDGPGTVNTEAFF. As DNA, the CDR3 is TGTGCCAGCAGCTTGGACGGTCCAGGGACAGTGAACACTGAAGCTTTCTTT.

J is TRBJ1-1 and V is TRBV10-3, with D possibly TRBD1 on 6 matching bases. This CDR3 region has 15 residues. Trimming removed 7 bases from V and 3 bases from J, with 18 bases in between. Germline CDR1 ENHRY, CDR2 SYGVKD. This CDR3 is CAITKSNREDTEAFF. The CDR3 DNA reads TGTGCCATCACGAAATCCAACAGGGAGGACACTGAAGCTTTCTTT.

The chain carries TRBV11-2 and TRBJ1-1; no clear D gene. The CDR3 has 13 residues. Per the germline V gene, CDR1 is SGHAT and CDR2 is FQNNGV. V dropped 5 bases and J dropped 0 bases, with 7 bases sitting between them. This CDR3 is CASSGRMNTEAFF. In DNA form, the CDR3 reads TGTGCCAGCAGCGGCAGGATGAACACTGAAGCTTTCTTT.

The rearrangement joins TRBV19 to TRBJ1-3; 7 positions match TRBD1. V trimming: 6 bases; J trimming: 1 base; junction bases outside the gene matches: 6. The CDR3 has 15 amino acids. From germline, CDR1 is LNHDA and CDR2 SQIVND (reference sequence). The CDR3 reads CASSLMGQSGNTIYF. The CDR3 DNA sequence: TGTGCCAGTAGCCTTATGGGACAGTCTGGAAACACCATATATTTT.

In its sample, this clone was seen a few times. This CDR3 reads CASSHRDIPYEQYF. The CDR3 region has the DNA TGTGCCAGCAGTCACCGGGACATCCCCTACGAGCAGTACTTC. The V gene is TRBV6-5, the J gene TRBJ2-7, with D possibly TRBD1 on 6 matching bases. The CDR3 extends over 14 amino acids. V lost 5 bases, J lost 2 bases, and 13 bases lay in between. Germline V gene lookup returns CDR1 MNHEY and CDR2 SVGAGI.

The table lists this clone with a few counts. This rearrangement joins TRBV11-2 to TRBJ2-3; D is unclear. Trimming shortened V by 4 bases and J by 6 bases, and 11 bases separated the two germline ends. The length of the CDR3 is 13 residues. CDR1 SGHAT and CDR2 FQNNGV come from the germline V gene. The CDR3, as DNA: TGTGCCAGCAGCTCGCTTATTATGGATACGCAGTATTTT. This encodes CASSSLIMDTQYF.

This clone was picked up one time. The V gene is TRBV11-1, the J gene TRBJ1-1; unclear D gene. Trimming pared 3 bases from V and 5 bases from J, leaving 10 bases between. CDR3 size: 13 residues. Germline CDR1 reads SGHAT; CDR2 reads FQDESV (reference sequence). The CDR3 loop reads CASSFTQITEAFF. CDR3 sequence (DNA): TGTGCCAGCAGCTTTACACAGATTACTGAAGCTTTCTTT.

This clone counts as large. The chain carries TRBV2 and TRBJ2-7, with 13 bases matching TRBD2. CDR3 size: 14 residues. The germline gives CDR1 SNHLY, CDR2 FYNNEI. J gave up 4 bases and V 6 bases, and 3 bases lay outside the gene matches. Here the CDR3 reads CASRSTSGGYEQYF. CDR3 bases: TGTGCCAGCAGGTCGACTAGCGGGGGGTACGAGCAGTACTTC. Drawing the rest from reference TRBV2 and TRBJ2-7, the complete variable domain is EPEVTQTPSHQVTQMGQEVILRCVPISNHLYFYWYRQILGQKVEFLVSFYNNEISEKSEIFDDQFSVERPDGSNFTLKIRSTKLEDSAMYFCASRSTSGGYEQYFGPGTRLTVT.

This chain joins TRBV19 and TRBJ2-1, with 9 bases fitting TRBD2. The CDR3 sequence is 16 residues long. Germline CDR1 and CDR2: LNHDA and SQIVND (reference sequence). J lost 5 bases, V lost 3 bases, and 8 bases had no gene match. CDR3 loop: CASSIPLAGRDNEQFF. The CDR3 DNA reads as TGTGCCAGTAGTATCCCCCTAGCGGGGAGGGACAATGAGCAGTTCTTC.

This sequence joins TRBV5-1 and TRBJ1-2; no clear D. V lost 3 bases and J 3 bases, leaving 9 bases between the germline ends. This CDR3 contains 13 residues. Germline CDR1 and CDR2: SGHRS and YFSETQ. CDR3 in DNA: TGCGCCAGCAGCTCCGCAGGAGACTATGGCTACACCTTC. It yields the protein CASSSAGDYGYTF.

This clone was observed once. The CDR3 nucleotides are TGTGCCAGCAGTTATGGACTAGCGGGGCCCGGGGAGCTGTTTTTT. Protein: CASSYGLAGPGELFF. The chain has TRBV6-5 and TRBJ2-2; TRBD2 matches 12 bases. The germline V gene has CDR1 MNHEY and CDR2 SVGAGI. This CDR3 has 15 amino acids. With 3 bases clipped from V and 6 bases from J, the junction kept 2 bases outside the gene matches.

J is TRBJ1-1 and V is TRBV29-1, with TRBD1 identical over 9 bases. V shed 5 bases and J 6 bases; nucleotides not matched to a gene: 10. The CDR3 has 14 residues. Germline V gene data show CDR1 as SQVTM and CDR2 as ANQGSEA. This CDR3 is CSVSVDGTGSEAFF. DNA for the CDR3: TGCAGCGTTTCGGTTGATGGGACAGGGTCTGAAGCTTTCTTT.

This chain links TRBV10-1 with TRBJ2-7, with D unclear. Germline V lookup: CDR1 WNHNN, CDR2 SYGVQD (reference sequence). The CDR3 contains 13 residues. The germline V and J ends were trimmed by 0 bases and 6 bases, with 9 bases remaining between them. The CDR3 DNA is TGCGCCAGCAGTGAGTCCTATGGTGGCGAGCAGTACTTC. Protein product: CASSESYGGEQYF.

The chain carries TRBV30 and TRBJ2-1, with D perhaps matching TRBD2 (5 bases). The V and J ends lost 3 bases and 3 bases respectively, with 15 bases between them. The CDR3 spans 15 residues. Germline values: CDR1 GTSNPN, CDR2 SVGIG (reference sequence). This CDR3 reads CAWSNAGRGYNEQFF. In nucleotides, the CDR3 is TGTGCCTGGAGCAACGCGGGCCGGGGCTACAATGAGCAGTTCTTC.

The genes are TRBV6-1 and TRBJ2-7; the D gene is possibly TRBD1 (6 bases). Looked up from germline, CDR1 is MNHNS and CDR2 is SASEGT. Trimming shortened V by 2 bases and J by 5 bases, and 10 bases separated the two germline ends. CDR3 length: 13 residues. The CDR3 bases are TGTGCCAGCAGTGAAAGAGGGGGTGACGAGCAGTACTTC. Translated, it gives CASSERGGDEQYF.